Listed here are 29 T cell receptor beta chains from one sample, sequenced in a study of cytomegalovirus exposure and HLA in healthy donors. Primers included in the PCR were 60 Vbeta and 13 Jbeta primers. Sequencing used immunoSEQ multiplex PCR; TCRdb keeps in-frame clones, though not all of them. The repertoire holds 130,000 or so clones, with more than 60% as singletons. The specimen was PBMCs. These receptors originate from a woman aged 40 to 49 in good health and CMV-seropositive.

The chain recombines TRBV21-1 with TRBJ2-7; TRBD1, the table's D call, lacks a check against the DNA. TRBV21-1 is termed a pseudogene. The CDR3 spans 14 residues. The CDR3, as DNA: TGTGCCGGCAGCAAAGGGACAGGGCGCGACGAGCAGTACTTC. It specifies CAGSKGTGRDEQYF.

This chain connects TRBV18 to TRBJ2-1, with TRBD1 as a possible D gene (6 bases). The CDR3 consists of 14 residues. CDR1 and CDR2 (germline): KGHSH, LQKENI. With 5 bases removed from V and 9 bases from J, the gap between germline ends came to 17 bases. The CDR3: CASSWGLANIEQFF. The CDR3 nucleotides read TGTGCCAGCTCATGGGGGCTAGCTAACATTGAGCAGTTCTTC. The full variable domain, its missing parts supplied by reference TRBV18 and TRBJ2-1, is NAGVMQNPRHLVRRRGQEARLRCSPMKGHSHVYWYRQLPEEGLKFMVYLQKENIIDESGMPKERFSAEFPKEGPSILRIQQVVRGDSAAYFCASSWGLANIEQFFGPGTRLTVL.

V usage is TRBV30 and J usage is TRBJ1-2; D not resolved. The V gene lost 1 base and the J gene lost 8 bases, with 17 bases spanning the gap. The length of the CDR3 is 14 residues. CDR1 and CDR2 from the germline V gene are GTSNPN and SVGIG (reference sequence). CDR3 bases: TGTGCCTGGAGTGACTCCGGGAGCCTGCGGGGCTACACCTTC. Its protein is CAWSDSGSLRGYTF.

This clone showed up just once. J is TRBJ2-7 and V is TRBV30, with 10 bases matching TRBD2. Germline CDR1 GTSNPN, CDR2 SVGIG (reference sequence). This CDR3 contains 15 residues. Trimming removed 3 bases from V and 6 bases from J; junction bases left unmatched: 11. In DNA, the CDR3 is TGTGCCTGGAGCGTTGGGACTAGCGATACGGGCGAGCAGTACTTC. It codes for CAWSVGTSDTGEQYF.

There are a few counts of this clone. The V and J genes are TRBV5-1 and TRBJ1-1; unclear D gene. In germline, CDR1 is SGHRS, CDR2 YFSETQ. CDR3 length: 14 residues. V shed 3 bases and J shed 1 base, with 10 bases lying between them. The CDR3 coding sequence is TGCGCCAGCAGCTACGACACACCGAACACTGAAGCTTTCTTT. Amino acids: CASSYDTPNTEAFF.

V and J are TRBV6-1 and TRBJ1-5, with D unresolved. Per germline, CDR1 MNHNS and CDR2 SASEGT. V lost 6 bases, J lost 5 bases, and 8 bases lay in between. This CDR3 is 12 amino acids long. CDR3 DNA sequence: TGTGCCAGCAGGGGAGACCATCAGCCCCAGCATTTT. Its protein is CASRGDHQPQHF.

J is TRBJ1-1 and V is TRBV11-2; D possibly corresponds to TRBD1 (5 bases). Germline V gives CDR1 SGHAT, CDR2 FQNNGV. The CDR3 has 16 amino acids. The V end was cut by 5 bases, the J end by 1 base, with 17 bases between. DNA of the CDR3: TGTGCCAGCAGCCCTGCCTGGGGCAGACCGAACACTGAAGCTTTCTTT. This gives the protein CASSPAWGRPNTEAFF.

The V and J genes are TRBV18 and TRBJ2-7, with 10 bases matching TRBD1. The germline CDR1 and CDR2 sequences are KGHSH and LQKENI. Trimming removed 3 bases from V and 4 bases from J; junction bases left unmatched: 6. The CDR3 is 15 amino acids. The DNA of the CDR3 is TGTGCCAGCTCACCCCCGGGACAGGGGCAGTACGAGCAGTACTTC. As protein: CASSPPGQGQYEQYF.

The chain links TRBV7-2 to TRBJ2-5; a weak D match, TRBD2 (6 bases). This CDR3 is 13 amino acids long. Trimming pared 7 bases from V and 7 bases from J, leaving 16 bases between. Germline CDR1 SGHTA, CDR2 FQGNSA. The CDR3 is CASTFLGSGTQYF. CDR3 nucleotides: TGTGCCAGCACTTTCCTCGGTAGCGGGACCCAGTACTTC.

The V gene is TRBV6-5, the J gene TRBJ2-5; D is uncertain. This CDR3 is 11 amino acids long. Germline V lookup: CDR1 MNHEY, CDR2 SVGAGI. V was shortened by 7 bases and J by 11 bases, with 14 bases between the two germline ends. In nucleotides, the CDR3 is TGTGCCAGCAAAAACCCCCTCGGGCAGTACTTC. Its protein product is CASKNPLGQYF.

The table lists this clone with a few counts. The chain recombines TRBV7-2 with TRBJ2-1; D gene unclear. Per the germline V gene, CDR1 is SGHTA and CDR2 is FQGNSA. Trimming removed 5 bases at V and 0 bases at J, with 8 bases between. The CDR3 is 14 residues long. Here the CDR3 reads CASSLYNSYNEQFF. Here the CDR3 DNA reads TGTGCCAGCAGCCTATATAACTCCTACAATGAGCAGTTCTTC.

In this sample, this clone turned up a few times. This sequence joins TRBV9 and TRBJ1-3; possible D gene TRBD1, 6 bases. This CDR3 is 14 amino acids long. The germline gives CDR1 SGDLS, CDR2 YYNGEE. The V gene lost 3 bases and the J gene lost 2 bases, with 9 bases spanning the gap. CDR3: CASSAGEPGNTIYF. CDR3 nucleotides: TGTGCCAGCAGCGCAGGGGAACCTGGAAACACCATATATTTT.

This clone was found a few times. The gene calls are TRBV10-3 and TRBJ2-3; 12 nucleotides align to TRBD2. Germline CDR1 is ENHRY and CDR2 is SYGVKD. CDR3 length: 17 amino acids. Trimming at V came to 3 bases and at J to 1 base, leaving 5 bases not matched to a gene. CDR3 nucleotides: TGTGCCATCAGTGACCTAGCGGGAGGGCCGGGCACAGATACGCAGTATTTT. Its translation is CAISDLAGGPGTDTQYF.

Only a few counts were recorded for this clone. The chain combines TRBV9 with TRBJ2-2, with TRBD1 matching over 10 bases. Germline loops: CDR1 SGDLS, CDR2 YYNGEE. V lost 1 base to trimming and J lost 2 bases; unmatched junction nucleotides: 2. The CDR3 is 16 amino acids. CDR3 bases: TGTGCCAGCAGCGTAAGACAGGGGGCAAACACCGGGGAGCTGTTTTTT. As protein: CASSVRQGANTGELFF.

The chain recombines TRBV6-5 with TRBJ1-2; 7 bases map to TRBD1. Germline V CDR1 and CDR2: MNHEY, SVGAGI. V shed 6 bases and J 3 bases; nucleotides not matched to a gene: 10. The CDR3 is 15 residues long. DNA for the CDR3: TGTGCCAGCAGGGACTACAGGGGTGAGGACTATGGCTACACCTTC. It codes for CASRDYRGEDYGYTF.

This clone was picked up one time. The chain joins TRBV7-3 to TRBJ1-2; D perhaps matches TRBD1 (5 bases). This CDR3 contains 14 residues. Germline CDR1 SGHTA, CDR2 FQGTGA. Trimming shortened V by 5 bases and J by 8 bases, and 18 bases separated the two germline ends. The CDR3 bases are TGTGCCAGCAGCGCCTCCGGGACGGGAGGGGGCTACACCTTC. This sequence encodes CASSASGTGGGYTF.

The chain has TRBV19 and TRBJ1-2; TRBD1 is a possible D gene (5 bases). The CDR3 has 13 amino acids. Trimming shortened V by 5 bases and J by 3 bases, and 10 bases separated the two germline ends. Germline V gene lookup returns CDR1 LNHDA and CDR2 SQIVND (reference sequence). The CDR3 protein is CASSYRGDYGYTF. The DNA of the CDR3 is TGTGCCAGTAGTTATCGGGGGGACTATGGCTACACCTTC.

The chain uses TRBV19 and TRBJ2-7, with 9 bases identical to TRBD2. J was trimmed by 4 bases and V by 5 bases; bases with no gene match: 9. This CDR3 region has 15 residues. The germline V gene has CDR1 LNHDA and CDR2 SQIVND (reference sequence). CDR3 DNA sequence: TGTGCCAGTAGTTCTCTAGCGGGATCAACGTACGAGCAGTACTTC. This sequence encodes CASSSLAGSTYEQYF.

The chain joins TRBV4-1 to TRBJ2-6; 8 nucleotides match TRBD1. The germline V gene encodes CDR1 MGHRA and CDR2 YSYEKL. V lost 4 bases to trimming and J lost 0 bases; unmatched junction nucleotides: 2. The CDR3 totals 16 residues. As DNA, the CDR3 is TGCGCCAGCAGCCGACAGGGGATCTCTGGGGCCAACGTCCTGACTTTC. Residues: CASSRQGISGANVLTF.

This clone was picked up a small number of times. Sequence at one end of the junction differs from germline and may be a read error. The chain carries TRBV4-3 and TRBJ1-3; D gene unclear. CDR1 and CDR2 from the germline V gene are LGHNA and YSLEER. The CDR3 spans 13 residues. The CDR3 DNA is TGCGCCAGCAGCCAAGGAAAGGGAGGATGGAGAAATTTT. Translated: CASSQGKGGWRNF.

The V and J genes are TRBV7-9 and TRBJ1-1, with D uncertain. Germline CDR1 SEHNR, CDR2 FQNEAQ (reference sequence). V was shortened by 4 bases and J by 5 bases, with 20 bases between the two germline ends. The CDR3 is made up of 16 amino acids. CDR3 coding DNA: TGTGCCAGCAGCTCCCCTCTCGGAGGGAGTGGGACTGAAGCTTTCTTT. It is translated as CASSSPLGGSGTEAFF.

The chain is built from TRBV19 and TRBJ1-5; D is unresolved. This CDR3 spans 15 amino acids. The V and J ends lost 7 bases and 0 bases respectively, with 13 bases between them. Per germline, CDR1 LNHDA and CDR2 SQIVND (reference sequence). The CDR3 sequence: CASISSGNSNQPQHF. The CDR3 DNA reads TGTGCCAGTATTTCCTCCGGTAATAGCAATCAGCCCCAGCATTTT.

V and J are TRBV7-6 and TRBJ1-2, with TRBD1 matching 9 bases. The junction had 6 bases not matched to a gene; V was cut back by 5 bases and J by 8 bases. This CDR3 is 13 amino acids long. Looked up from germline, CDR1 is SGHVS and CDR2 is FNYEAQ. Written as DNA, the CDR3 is TGTGCCAGCAGCCAGGGACAGGGCCTCGGCTACACCTTC. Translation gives CASSQGQGLGYTF.

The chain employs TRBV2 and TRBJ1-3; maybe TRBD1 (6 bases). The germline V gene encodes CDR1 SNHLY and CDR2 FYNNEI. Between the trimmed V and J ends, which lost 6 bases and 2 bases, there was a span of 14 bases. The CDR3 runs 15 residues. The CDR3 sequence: CASSQQGSPGNTIYF. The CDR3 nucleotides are TGTGCCAGCAGCCAACAGGGTTCCCCTGGAAACACCATATATTTT.

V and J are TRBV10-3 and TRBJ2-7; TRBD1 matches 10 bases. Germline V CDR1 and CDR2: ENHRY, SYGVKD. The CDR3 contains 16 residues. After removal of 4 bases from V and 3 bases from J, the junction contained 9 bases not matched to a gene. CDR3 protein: CAISGPRDRGFYEQYF. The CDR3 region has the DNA TGTGCCATCAGTGGTCCCCGGGACAGGGGATTCTACGAGCAGTACTTC.

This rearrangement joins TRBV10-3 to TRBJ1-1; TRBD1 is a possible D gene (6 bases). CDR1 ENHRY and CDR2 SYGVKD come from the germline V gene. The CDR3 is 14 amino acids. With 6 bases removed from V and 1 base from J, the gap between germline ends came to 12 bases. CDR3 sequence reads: CAISERDTNTEAFF. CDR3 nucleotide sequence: TGTGCCATCAGCGAGAGGGACACGAACACTGAAGCTTTCTTT.

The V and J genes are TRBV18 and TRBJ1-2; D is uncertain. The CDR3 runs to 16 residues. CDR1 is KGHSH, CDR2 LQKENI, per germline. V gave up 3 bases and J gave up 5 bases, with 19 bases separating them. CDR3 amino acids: CASSPPEAWKTYGYTF. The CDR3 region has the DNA TGTGCCAGCTCACCTCCCGAAGCCTGGAAGACTTATGGCTACACCTTC.

The CDR3 loop is CASSELGGLPGGQPQHF. The CDR3, as DNA: TGTGCCAGCAGTGAACTAGGTGGGCTCCCAGGAGGTCAGCCCCAGCATTTT. V gene TRBV6-1 combines with J gene TRBJ1-5; no reliable D call. This CDR3 spans 17 amino acids. The V end lost 2 bases, the J end lost 6 bases, and 20 bases lay between the germline ends. CDR1 and CDR2 from the germline V gene are MNHNS and SASEGT.

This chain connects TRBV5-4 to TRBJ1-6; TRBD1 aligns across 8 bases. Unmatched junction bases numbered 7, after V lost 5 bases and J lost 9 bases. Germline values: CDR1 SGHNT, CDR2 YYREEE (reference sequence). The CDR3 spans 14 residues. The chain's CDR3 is CASSSDRATSPLHF. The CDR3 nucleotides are TGTGCCAGCAGTTCGGACAGGGCGACTTCACCCCTCCACTTT.